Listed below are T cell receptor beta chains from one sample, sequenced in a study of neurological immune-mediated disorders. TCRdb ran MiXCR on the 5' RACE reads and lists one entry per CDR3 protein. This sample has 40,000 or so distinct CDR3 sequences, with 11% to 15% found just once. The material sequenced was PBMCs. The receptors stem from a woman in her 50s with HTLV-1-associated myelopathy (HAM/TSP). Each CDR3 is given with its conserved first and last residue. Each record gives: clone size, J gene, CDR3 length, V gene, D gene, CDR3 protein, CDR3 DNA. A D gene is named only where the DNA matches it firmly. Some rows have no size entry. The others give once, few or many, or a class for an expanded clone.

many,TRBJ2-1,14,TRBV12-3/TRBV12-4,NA,CASSLPGIVREQFF,TGTGCCAGCAGTTTACCAGGGATTGTTAGGGAGCAGTTCTTC
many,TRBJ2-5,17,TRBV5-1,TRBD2,CASSLEGLAELQETQYF,TGCGCCAGCAGCTTGGAGGGTCTAGCGGAACTTCAAGAGACCCAGTACTTC
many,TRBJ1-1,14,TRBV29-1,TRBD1,CSVVQGTQNTEAFF,TGCAGCGTTGTACAGGGGACTCAGAACACTGAAGCTTTCTTT
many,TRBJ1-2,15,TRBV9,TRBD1,CASSVAGTGVYGYTF,TGTGCCAGCAGCGTAGCTGGGACAGGAGTCTATGGCTACACCTTC
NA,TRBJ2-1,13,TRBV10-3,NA,CAISVREYNEQFF,TGTGCCATCAGTGTCAGGGAGTATAATGAGCAGTTCTTC
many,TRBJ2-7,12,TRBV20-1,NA,CSASVRDYEQYF,TGCAGTGCTAGCGTCAGGGACTACGAGCAGTACTTC
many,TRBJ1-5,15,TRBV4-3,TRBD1,CASSQDRDRSQPQHF,TGCGCCAGCAGCCAAGATCGGGACAGGTCTCAACCCCAGCATTTT
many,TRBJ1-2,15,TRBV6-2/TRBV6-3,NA,CASSYGKNSNYGYTF,TGTGCCAGCAGTTACGGGAAGAACTCTAACTATGGCTACACCTTC
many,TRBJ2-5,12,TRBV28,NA,CASSRRGETQYF,TGTGCCAGCAGCCGTAGGGGAGAGACCCAGTACTTC
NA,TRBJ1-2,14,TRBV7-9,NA,CASSPPISNYGYTF,TGTGCCAGCAGCCCCCCGATATCTAACTATGGCTACACCTTC
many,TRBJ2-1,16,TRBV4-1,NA,CASSQVLVRGGNEQFF,TGCGCCAGCAGCCAAGTTCTGGTCAGAGGGGGGAATGAGCAGTTCTTC
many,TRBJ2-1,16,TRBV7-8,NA,CASSFRDASSYNEQFF,TGTGCCAGCAGCTTCCGGGACGCGAGCTCCTACAATGAGCAGTTCTTC
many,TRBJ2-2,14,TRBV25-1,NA,CASSDERLTGELFF,TGTGCCAGCAGCGATGAACGTCTCACCGGGGAGCTGTTTTTT
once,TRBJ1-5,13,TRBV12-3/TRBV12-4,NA,CASTPDSNQPHHF,TGCGCCAGCACCCCCGACAGTAATCAGCCCCATCATTTT
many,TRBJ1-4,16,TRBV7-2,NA,CASSSQGGVANEKLFF,TGTGCCAGCAGCTCCCAAGGAGGGGTTGCCAATGAAAAACTGTTTTTT
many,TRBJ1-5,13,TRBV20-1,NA,CSATFGVGQPQHF,TGCAGTGCTACCTTCGGGGTTGGTCAGCCCCAGCATTTT
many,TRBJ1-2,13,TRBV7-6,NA,CASSPGGFYGYTF,TGTGCCAGCAGCCCGGGGGGATTCTATGGCTACACCTTC
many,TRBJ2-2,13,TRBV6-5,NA,CASSLPGTGELFF,TGTGCCAGCAGTCTCCCAGGGACCGGGGAGCTGTTTTTT
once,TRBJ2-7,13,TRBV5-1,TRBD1,CASSRDRNYDHYF,TGCGCCAGCAGCAGGGACAGGAACTACGATCATTACTTC
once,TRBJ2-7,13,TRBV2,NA,CASTRIGAYEQYF,TGTGCCAGCACCCGGATAGGGGCCTACGAGCAGTACTTC
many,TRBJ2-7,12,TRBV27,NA,CASSFPPYEQYF,TGTGCCAGCAGTTTCCCTCCCTACGAGCAGTACTTC
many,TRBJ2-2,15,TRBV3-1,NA,CASSQQGIQTGELFF,TGTGCCAGCAGCCAACAGGGAATCCAAACCGGGGAGCTGTTTTTT
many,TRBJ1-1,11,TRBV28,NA,CASSLYGEAFF,TGTGCCAGCAGTTTGTACGGTGAAGCTTTCTTT
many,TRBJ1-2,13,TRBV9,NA,CASSEGGGDGYTF,TGTGCCAGCAGCGAGGGCGGGGGCGATGGCTACACCTTC
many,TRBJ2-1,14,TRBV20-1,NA,CSAREGAGNDEQFF,TGCAGTGCTAGAGAAGGGGCGGGCAATGATGAGCAGTTCTTC
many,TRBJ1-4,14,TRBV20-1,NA,CSASHRVGNEKLFF,TGCAGTGCGAGCCACAGGGTAGGGAATGAAAAACTGTTTTTT
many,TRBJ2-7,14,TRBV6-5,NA,CASSIRDGPYEQYF,TGTGCCAGCAGTATCCGGGACGGACCCTACGAGCAGTACTTC
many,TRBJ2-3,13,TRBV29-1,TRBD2,CSAAGGVADTQYF,TGCAGCGCCGCGGGGGGGGTCGCAGATACGCAGTATTTT
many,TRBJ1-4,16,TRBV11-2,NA,CASSLNAGMINEKLFF,TGTGCCAGCAGCCTGAACGCAGGGATGATTAATGAAAAACTGTTTTTT
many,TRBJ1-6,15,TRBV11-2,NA,CASSLETVGNSPLHF,TGTGCCAGCAGCTTAGAAACGGTGGGGAATTCACCCCTCCACTTT
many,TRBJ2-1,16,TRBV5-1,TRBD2,CASSLEGAGDYNEQFF,TGCGCCAGCAGCTTGGAAGGAGCGGGGGATTACAATGAGCAGTTCTTC
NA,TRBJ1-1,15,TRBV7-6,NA,CASSSYRDKRVEAFF,TGTGCCAGCAGCTCCTACAGAGATAAGAGGGTTGAAGCTTTCTTT
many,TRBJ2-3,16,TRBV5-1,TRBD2,CASGITIGSGSDTQYF,TGCGCCAGCGGTATAACTATCGGTAGCGGGAGCGATACGCAGTATTTT
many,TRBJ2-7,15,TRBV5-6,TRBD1,CASSSPGTGTYEQYF,TGTGCCAGCAGCTCCCCCGGGACAGGGACCTACGAGCAGTACTTC
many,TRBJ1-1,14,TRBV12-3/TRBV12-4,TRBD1,CASRDGQVNTEAFF,TGTGCCAGCAGGGACGGACAGGTGAACACTGAAGCTTTCTTT
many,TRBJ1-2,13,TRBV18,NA,CASSPGAAQGYTF,TGTGCCAGCTCACCAGGAGCAGCCCAAGGCTACACCTTC
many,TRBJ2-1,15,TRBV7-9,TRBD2,CASSTTSGGSNEQFF,TGTGCCAGCAGCACGACTAGCGGGGGGAGCAATGAGCAGTTCTTC
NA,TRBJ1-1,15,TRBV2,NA,CASSMQGLMNTEAFF,TGTGCCAGCAGTATGCAGGGGCTAATGAACACTGAAGCTTTCTTT
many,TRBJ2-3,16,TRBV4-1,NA,CASSQGWQANTDTQYF,TGCGCCAGCAGCCAAGGGTGGCAGGCCAACACAGATACGCAGTATTTT
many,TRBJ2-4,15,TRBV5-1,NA,CASFYPFRVKNIQYF,TGCGCCAGCTTTTATCCATTCAGGGTCAAAAACATTCAGTACTTC
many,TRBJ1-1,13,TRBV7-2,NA,CASSLMVNTEAFF,TGTGCCAGCAGCTTAATGGTGAACACTGAAGCTTTCTTT
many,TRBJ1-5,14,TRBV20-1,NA,CSASRKVSNQPQHF,TGCAGTGCTAGCAGAAAGGTCAGCAATCAGCCCCAGCATTTT
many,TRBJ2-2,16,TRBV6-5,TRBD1,CASRDRGLSFTGELFF,TGTGCCAGCAGGGACAGGGGGCTCTCGTTCACCGGGGAGCTGTTTTTT
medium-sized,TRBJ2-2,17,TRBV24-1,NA,CATSGTRTGRTGGELFF,TGTGCCACCAGTGGCACTCGGACTGGGAGGACTGGCGGGGAGCTGTTTTTT
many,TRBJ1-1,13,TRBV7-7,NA,CASSASRGNEAFF,TGTGCTAGCAGCGCTTCGCGGGGCAATGAAGCTTTCTTT
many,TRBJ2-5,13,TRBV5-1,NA,CASSLRVEETQYF,TGCGCCAGCAGCTTAAGGGTGGAAGAGACCCAGTACTTC
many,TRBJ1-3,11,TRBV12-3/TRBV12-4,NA,CATGRGDTIYF,TGTGCCACCGGGAGGGGGGACACCATATATTTT
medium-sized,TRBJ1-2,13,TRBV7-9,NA,CAVSPGANYGYTF,TGTGCCGTGAGCCCAGGAGCCAACTATGGCTACACCTTC
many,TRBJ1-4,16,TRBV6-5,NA,CASSSPRGEDREKLFF,TGTGCCAGCAGTTCCCCTCGGGGGGAAGATCGTGAAAAACTGTTTTTT
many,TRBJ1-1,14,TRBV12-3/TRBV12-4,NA,CASSFRWEGTEAFF,TGTGCCAGCAGTTTTCGGTGGGAAGGGACTGAAGCTTTCTTT
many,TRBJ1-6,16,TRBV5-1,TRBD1,CASSSKPGQGNSPLHF,TGCGCCAGCAGCTCAAAGCCCGGACAGGGGAACTCACCCCTCCACTTT
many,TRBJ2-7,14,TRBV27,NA,CASSLKRSSYEQYF,TGTGCCAGCAGTTTAAAGAGGAGCTCCTACGAGCAGTACTTC
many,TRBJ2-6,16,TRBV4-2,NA,CASSQVGGAGANVLTF,TGTGCCAGCAGCCAAGTAGGAGGGGCCGGGGCCAACGTCCTGACTTTC
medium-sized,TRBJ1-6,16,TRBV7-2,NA,CASSFDPGRGNSPLHF,TGTGCCAGCAGCTTTGATCCTGGCAGGGGAAATTCACCCCTCCACTTT
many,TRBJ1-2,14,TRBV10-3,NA,CAISGRDWTYGYTF,TGTGCCATCAGTGGACGGGACTGGACGTATGGCTACACCTTC
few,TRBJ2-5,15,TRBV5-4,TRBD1,CASTPGTGYGETQYF,TGTGCCAGCACCCCCGGGACAGGCTATGGGGAGACCCAGTACTTC
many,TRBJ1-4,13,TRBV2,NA,CASSEALGEKLFF,TGTGCCAGCAGTGAAGCGCTGGGAGAAAAACTGTTTTTT
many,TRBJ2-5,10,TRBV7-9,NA,CALGEETQYF,TGTGCCCTGGGGGAAGAGACCCAGTACTTC
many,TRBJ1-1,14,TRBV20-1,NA,CSAPVGWTNTEAFF,TGCAGTGCCCCGGTGGGGTGGACTAACACTGAAGCTTTCTTT
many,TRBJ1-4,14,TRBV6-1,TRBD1,CASSPGTGVEKLFF,TGTGCCAGCAGTCCCGGGACAGGGGTTGAAAAACTGTTTTTT